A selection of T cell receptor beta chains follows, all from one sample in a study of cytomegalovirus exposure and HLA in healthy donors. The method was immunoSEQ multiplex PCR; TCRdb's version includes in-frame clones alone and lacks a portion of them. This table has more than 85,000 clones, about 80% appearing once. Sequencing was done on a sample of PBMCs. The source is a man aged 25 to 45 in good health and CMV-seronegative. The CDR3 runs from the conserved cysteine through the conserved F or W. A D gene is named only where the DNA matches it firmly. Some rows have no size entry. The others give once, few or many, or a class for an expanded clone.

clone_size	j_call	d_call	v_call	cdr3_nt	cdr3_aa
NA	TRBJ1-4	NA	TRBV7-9	TGTGCCAGCACCGCCGGACAGCGTAATGAAAAACTGTTTTTT	CASTAGQRNEKLFF
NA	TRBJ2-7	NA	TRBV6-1	TGTGCCAGCAGCCTATTAAGGGGGAACGAGCAGTACTTC	CASSLLRGNEQYF
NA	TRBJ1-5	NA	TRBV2	TGTGCCAGCAGTGCGCAGGCGCGCAATCAGCCCCAGCATTTT	CASSAQARNQPQHF
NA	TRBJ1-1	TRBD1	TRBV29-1	TGCAGCGTTACTTCGGACAGGGAGAACACTGAAGCTTTCTTT	CSVTSDRENTEAFF
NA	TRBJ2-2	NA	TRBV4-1	TGCGCCAGCAGCCAAGTCATTGCCCAGGGAACCACCGGGGAGCTGTTTTTT	CASSQVIAQGTTGELFF
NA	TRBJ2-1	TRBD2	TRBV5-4	TGTGCCAGCAGCTTAGCTAGCGGGGGCTACAATGAGCAGTTCTTC	CASSLASGGYNEQFF
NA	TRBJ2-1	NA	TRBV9	TGTGCCAGCAGCGTAGGGGACTTCAATGAGCAGTTCTTC	CASSVGDFNEQFF
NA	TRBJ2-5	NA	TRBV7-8	TGTGCCAGCAGCTTAGTTCCCGAGGGTCCGCAAGAGACCCAGTACTTC	CASSLVPEGPQETQYF
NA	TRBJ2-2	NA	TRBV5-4	TGTGCCAGCAGCATGAGCGGTACCGGGGAGCTGTTTTTT	CASSMSGTGELFF
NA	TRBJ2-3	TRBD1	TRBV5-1	TGCGCCAGCAGCTCCTTTGGGACAGGGAGTACAGATACGCAGTATTTT	CASSSFGTGSTDTQYF
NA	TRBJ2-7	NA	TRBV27	TGTGCCAGCAGTTCTCATGTGGGAGGAGGGGCCTACGAGCAGTACTTC	CASSSHVGGGAYEQYF
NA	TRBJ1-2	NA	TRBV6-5	TGTGCCAGCAGTTACTCCCAGGTGGCGGGTGGCTACACCTTC	CASSYSQVAGGYTF
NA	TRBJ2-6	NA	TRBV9	TGTGCCAGCAGCCCCTGGGTAGCCGGGGCCAACGTCCTGACTTTC	CASSPWVAGANVLTF
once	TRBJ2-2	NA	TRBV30	TGTGCCTGGAGTGTACCCTATACAGGGAACACCGGGGAGCTGTTTTTT	CAWSVPYTGNTGELFF
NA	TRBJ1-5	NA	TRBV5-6	TGTGCCAGCAGCATACAGGGCGATCAGCCCCAGCATTTT	CASSIQGDQPQHF
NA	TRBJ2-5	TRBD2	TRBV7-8	TGTGCCAGCACCCGTCCTAGCGGTCAAGAGACCCAGTACTTC	CASTRPSGQETQYF
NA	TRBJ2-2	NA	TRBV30	TGTGCCTGGAGTCTGAGCACCGGGGAGCTGTTTTTT	CAWSLSTGELFF
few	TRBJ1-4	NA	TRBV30	TGTGCCTGGAGTGGCCAGGGCGGAGGGAGAGTGTTTTTT	CAWSGQGGGRVFF
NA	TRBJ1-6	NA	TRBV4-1	TGCGCCAGCAGCCAAGATCCACGGGGGGATACCAATTCACCCCTCCACTTT	CASSQDPRGDTNSPLHF
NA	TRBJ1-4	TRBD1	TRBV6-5	TGTGCCAGCAGTTACCAGGGGGCTAGCGAAAAACTGTTTTTT	CASSYQGASEKLFF
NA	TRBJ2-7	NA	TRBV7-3	TGTGCCAGCAGCTTAGGGGGCCTAGGCCCCTACGAGCAGTACTTC	CASSLGGLGPYEQYF
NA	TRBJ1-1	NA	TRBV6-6	TGTGCCAGCAGTTACCGGAACACTGAAGCTTTCTTT	CASSYRNTEAFF
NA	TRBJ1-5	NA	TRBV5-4	TGTGCCAGCAGCTCGGGGGGAATGGGGCAGCCCCAGCATTTT	CASSSGGMGQPQHF
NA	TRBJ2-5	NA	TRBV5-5	TGTGCCAGCAGCTTAGCGGGCCCTCGGGAGACCCAGTACTTC	CASSLAGPRETQYF
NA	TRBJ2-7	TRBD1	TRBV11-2	TGTGCCAGCAGCTTGGTACAGGGGGCTCAATACGAGCAGTACTTC	CASSLVQGAQYEQYF
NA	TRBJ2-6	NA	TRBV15	TGTGCCACCAGCAGAGATGCCCAGGGCAGGTCCTCTGGGGCCAACGTCCTGACTTTC	CATSRDAQGRSSGANVLTF
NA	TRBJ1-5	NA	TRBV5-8	TGTGCCAGCAGCTTGCTGCCAGGGATCCCGGGCTATAGCAATCAGCCCCAGCATTTT	CASSLLPGIPGYSNQPQHF
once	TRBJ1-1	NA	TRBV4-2	TGTGCCAGCAGCCAAGGCCGAGACAGAGTGGAAGCTTTCTTT	CASSQGRDRVEAFF
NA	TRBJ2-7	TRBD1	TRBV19	TGTGCCAGTAGTATGTCCGGGACAGGGCTACCCTACGAGCAGTACTTC	CASSMSGTGLPYEQYF
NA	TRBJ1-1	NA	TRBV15	TGTGCCACCAGCAGAGGGAGGGACACTGAAGCTTTCTTT	CATSRGRDTEAFF
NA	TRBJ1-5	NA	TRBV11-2	TGTGCCAGCAAGGCGGATAGCAATCAGCCCCAGCATTTT	CASKADSNQPQHF
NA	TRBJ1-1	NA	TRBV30	TGTGCCTTGGATGTCGGGGGTGAAGCTTTCTTT	CALDVGGEAFF
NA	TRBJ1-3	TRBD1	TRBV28	TGTGCCAGCAGCAGCCCGGGACAGGGGACAGGGGCTGGAAACACCATATATTTT	CASSSPGQGTGAGNTIYF
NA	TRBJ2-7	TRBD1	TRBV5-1	TGCGCCAGCAGTTCGTACACAGGGGACGAGCAGTACTTC	CASSSYTGDEQYF
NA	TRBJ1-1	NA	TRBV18	TGTGCCAGCTCACTACCGCTCTCAGGGGACACTGAAGCTTTCTTT	CASSLPLSGDTEAFF
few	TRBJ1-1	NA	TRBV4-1	TGCGCCAGCAGCCAAGGTCCCCGCGCTGAAGCTTTCTTT	CASSQGPRAEAFF
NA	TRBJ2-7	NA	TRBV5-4	TGTGCCAGCAGCCAACCGGGAGCGGGCGACGAGCAGTACTTC	CASSQPGAGDEQYF
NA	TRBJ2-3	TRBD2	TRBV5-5	TGTGCCAGCAGCCCAGTCCTCACCCCTAGCGGGAGAAGAGATACGCAGTATTTT	CASSPVLTPSGRRDTQYF
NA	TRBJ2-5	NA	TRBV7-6	TGTGCCAGCAGCCTACGGACAGTGGCCCCACAAGAGACCCAGTACTTC	CASSLRTVAPQETQYF
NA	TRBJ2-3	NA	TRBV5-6	TGTGCCAGCACCAGCCGTTTCTGGCTAGCGGATACGCAGTATTTT	CASTSRFWLADTQYF